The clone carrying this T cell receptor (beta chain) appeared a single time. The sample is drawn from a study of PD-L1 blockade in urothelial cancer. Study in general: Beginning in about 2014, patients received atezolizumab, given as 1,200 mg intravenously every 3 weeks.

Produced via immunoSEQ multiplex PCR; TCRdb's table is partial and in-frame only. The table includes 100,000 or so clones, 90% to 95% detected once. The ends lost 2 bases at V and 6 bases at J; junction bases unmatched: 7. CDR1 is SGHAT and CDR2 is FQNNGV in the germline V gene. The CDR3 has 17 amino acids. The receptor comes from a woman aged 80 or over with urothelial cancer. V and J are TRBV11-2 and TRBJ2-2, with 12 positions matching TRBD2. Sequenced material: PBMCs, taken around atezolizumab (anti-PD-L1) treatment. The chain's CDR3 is CASSLLLAGGPAGELFF. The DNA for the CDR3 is TGTGCCAGCAGCTTACTTCTAGCGGGAGGGCCTGCCGGGGAGCTGTTTTTT.